This paragraph reports one T cell receptor (beta chain). This specimen comes from a study of tumor T cells in aggressive B-cell lymphoma. Trimming removed 3 bases at V and 0 bases at J, with 12 bases between. Germline CDR1 is MDHEN and CDR2 is SYDVKM. The CDR3 sequence is 15 residues long. The method was immunoSEQ multiplex PCR; TCRdb's version includes in-frame clones alone and lacks a portion of them. In the table there are approximately 2,100 clones, 90% of which are singletons. The chain has TRBV28 and TRBJ2-7; D possibly corresponds to TRBD2 (6 bases). Specimen: tumor tissue. The sequence was obtained from an adult with diffuse large B cell lymphoma. The CDR3, as DNA: TGTGCCAGCAGTTTTAGGGACTCGAGCTCCTACGAGCAGTACTTC. Its protein is CASSFRDSSSYEQYF.